A selection of T cell receptor beta chains follows, all from one sample in a study of metastatic and nonmetastatic thyroid tumors. TCRdb redid the clone calls on the PCR reads using MiXCR. Found here are fewer than 40,000 clones, 20% to 25% of them singletons; the top ten hold 9.2%. Sequencing was carried out using blood. Receptors were obtained from a female donor with papillary thyroid cancer or a benign thyroid nodule (not recorded which). Some clones in this sample may be carry-over from other donors' samples. The CDR3 runs from the conserved cysteine through the conserved F or W. Each record gives: CDR3 protein, CDR3 DNA, V gene, D gene, J gene, clone size. D genes are given only for firm matches. Expanded clones get a size class; other rows say once, few or many, or leave the size out.

CASSPKSLGTQYF TGTGCCAGCAGCCCCAAATCGTTGGGTACGCAGTATTTT TRBV5-8 NA TRBJ2-3 NA
CASEGFYEQYF TGTGCCAGCGAGGGGTTCTACGAGCAGTACTTC TRBV6-1 NA TRBJ2-7 few
CASSFPSSTDTQYF TGTGCCAGCAGTTTCCCCTCCAGCACAGATACGCAGTATTTT TRBV28 NA TRBJ2-3 NA
CASSFTGGSYNEQFF TGCGCCAGCAGCTTCACAGGGGGCTCCTACAATGAGCAGTTCTTC TRBV5-1 TRBD1 TRBJ2-1 many
CASSPLRLAGDNEQFF TGTGCCAGTAGTCCCCTTAGGCTAGCGGGAGACAATGAGCAGTTCTTC TRBV19 TRBD2 TRBJ2-1 many
CASSLWLAAGRDEQYF TGTGCCAGCAGCTTGTGGCTAGCGGCTGGTCGGGACGAGCAGTACTTC TRBV11-1 TRBD2 TRBJ2-7 many
CASSSDADGELFF TGTGCCAGCAGTTCCGACGCGGACGGGGAGCTGTTTTTT TRBV2 NA TRBJ2-2 many
CASSYEGGGGNEQFF TGTGCCAGCAGTTACGAGGGTGGGGGGGGGAATGAGCAGTTCTTC TRBV6-1 TRBD2 TRBJ2-1 many
CASSQPIDRGGGYTF TGTGCCAGCAGCCAACCCATCGACAGGGGAGGCGGTTACACCTTC TRBV6-1 TRBD1 TRBJ1-2 few
CASSTRKSPREGGELFF TGTGCCAGTAGCACCCGTAAATCGCCCAGGGAAGGCGGGGAGCTGTTTTTT TRBV19 NA TRBJ2-2 many
CASSPQGVDYEQYF TGTGCCAGCAGTCCGCAGGGGGTGGACTACGAGCAGTACTTC TRBV2 TRBD1 TRBJ2-7 many
CSARAHWTGDVGDYGYTF TGCAGTGCTAGGGCCCACTGGACAGGGGATGTTGGGGATTATGGCTACACCTTC TRBV20-1 TRBD1 TRBJ1-2 NA
CASSLDDGDQFF TGTGCCAGCAGCTTAGACGACGGAGACCAGTTCTTC TRBV7-9 NA TRBJ2-1 NA
CASSYSPGTGGQGEQFF TGCGCCAGCAGCTATTCCCCCGGGACAGGGGGTCAGGGTGAGCAGTTCTTC TRBV5-1 TRBD1 TRBJ2-1 many
CASSLTTGAVGEQYF TGTGCCAGCAGCTTGACGACAGGGGCCGTCGGCGAGCAGTACTTC TRBV13 TRBD1 TRBJ2-7 NA
CASRPGQGFIGGYTF TGTGCCAGCAGACCCGGGCAGGGTTTCATTGGTGGCTACACCTTC TRBV7-2 NA TRBJ1-2 once
CASSIRHTINYGYTF TGTGCCAGTAGTATTCGTCACACTATTAACTATGGCTACACCTTC TRBV19 NA TRBJ1-2 few
CASRDRGGNTEAFF TGTGCCAGTAGAGACCGAGGGGGGAACACTGAAGCTTTCTTT TRBV19 NA TRBJ1-1 medium-sized
CSARDWRNYNEQFF TGCAGTGCTAGAGACTGGCGGAACTACAATGAGCAGTTCTTC TRBV20-1 NA TRBJ2-1 many
CASSSFYRTTYEQNF TGTGCCAGCAGTTCCTTTTACCGGACCACATACGAGCAGAACTTC TRBV6-2/TRBV6-3 NA TRBJ2-7 NA
CSSREVTRGTEAFF TGTTCCAGCCGTGAAGTCACAAGGGGAACTGAAGCTTTCTTT TRBV2 NA TRBJ1-1 NA
CASSPGSTLQPQHF TGTGCCAGCAGTCCCGGGTCAACACTACAGCCCCAGCATTTT TRBV6-1 NA TRBJ1-5 few
CASWGWTSTEAFF TGTGCCAGCTGGGGATGGACGAGCACTGAAGCTTTCTTT TRBV6-1 NA TRBJ1-1 medium-sized
CASSFSGTGKLAGGVIGELFF TGTGCCAGCAGTTTCAGCGGGACAGGGAAACTAGCGGGAGGAGTGATCGGGGAGCTGTTTTTT TRBV12-3/TRBV12-4 TRBD2 TRBJ2-2 NA
CASSFQHFMNAEAFF TGTGCCAGCAGTTTTCAACACTTCATGAACGCTGAAGCTTTCTTT TRBV6-1 NA TRBJ1-1 many
CSARVPQGGGGSYNEQFF TGCAGTGCTAGAGTCCCACAGGGCGGTGGCGGGAGCTACAATGAGCAGTTCTTC TRBV20-1 NA TRBJ2-1 many
CASSYSGEGLGNIQYF TGTGCCAGCAGTTACTCGGGGGAGGGCCTGGGGAACATTCAGTACTTC TRBV6-2/TRBV6-3 TRBD2 TRBJ2-4 NA
CASSEYYINQPQHF TGTGCCAGCAGTGAGTATTATATCAATCAGCCCCAGCATTTT TRBV2 NA TRBJ1-5 NA
CASSISGTVVNEQFF TGTGCCAGCAGCATTTCCGGGACAGTGGTTAATGAGCAGTTCTTC TRBV2 TRBD1 TRBJ2-1 many
CASSRGVRAGELFF TGCGCCAGCAGCCGGGGGGTTAGAGCCGGGGAGCTGTTTTTT TRBV5-1 TRBD2 TRBJ2-2 many
CATNTGTGGAWGYTF TGTGCCACTAATACCGGGACAGGGGGCGCTTGGGGCTACACCTTC TRBV19 TRBD1 TRBJ1-2 medium-sized
CASTPREGAAYYGYTF TGTGCCAGCACCCCTCGGGAGGGGGCTGCCTACTATGGCTACACCTTC TRBV28 TRBD1 TRBJ1-2 NA